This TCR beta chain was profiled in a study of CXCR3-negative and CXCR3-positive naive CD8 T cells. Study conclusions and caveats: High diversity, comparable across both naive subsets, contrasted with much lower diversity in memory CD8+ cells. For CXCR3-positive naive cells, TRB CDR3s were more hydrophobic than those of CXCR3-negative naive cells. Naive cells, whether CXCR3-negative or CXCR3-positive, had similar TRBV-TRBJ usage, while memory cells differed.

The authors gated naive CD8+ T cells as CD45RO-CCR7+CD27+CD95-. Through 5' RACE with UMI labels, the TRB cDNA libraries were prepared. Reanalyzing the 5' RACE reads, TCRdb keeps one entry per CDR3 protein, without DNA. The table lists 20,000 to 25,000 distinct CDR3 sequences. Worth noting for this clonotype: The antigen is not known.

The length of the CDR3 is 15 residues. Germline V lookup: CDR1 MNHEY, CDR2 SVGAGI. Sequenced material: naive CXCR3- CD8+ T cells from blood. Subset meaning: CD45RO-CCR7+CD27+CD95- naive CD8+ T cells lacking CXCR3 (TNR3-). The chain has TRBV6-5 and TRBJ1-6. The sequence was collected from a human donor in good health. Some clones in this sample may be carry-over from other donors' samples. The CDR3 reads CASSYSEGGNSPLHF.